This is a list of T cell receptor beta chains from one sample in a study of T cell responses to AZD1222 COVID-19 vaccine. Measured with immunoSEQ multiplex PCR; TCRdb has only the in-frame clones, and not every one. The sample consists of 110,000 or so clones, around 87% of them appearing once. Sequenced here: peripheral blood, sampled on day 0 of AZD1222 vaccination. Source of these receptors: an adult in good health. Each CDR3 is given with its conserved first and last residue. D genes are given only for firm matches. A clone size is listed for some rows: how often the clone was seen (once, few, many), or a class if it is expanded.

clone_size | j_call | v_call | d_call | cdr3_aa | cdr3_nt
NA | TRBJ2-7 | TRBV5-4 | TRBD1 | CASSSPQGTPYEQYF | TGTGCCAGCAGCTCCCCACAGGGGACCCCCTACGAGCAGTACTTC
once | TRBJ1-3 | TRBV7-2 | NA | CASSLNSPSGNTIYF | TGTGCCAGCAGCTTAAACAGCCCCTCTGGAAACACCATATATTTT
NA | TRBJ1-2 | TRBV6-5 | NA | CASNFGTGRYGYTF | TGTGCCAGCAATTTCGGGACGGGGAGATATGGCTACACCTTC
NA | TRBJ1-2 | TRBV28 | NA | CASSPPSYGYTF | TGTGCCAGCAGTCCACCCTCCTATGGCTACACCTTC
NA | TRBJ1-4 | TRBV7-8 | NA | CASSPARTNEKLFF | TGTGCCAGCAGCCCCGCCCGTACTAATGAAAAACTGTTTTTT
NA | TRBJ2-3 | TRBV7-9 | NA | CASSLAHSTDTQYF | TGTGCCAGCAGCTTGGCACACTCCACAGATACGCAGTATTTT
NA | TRBJ2-1 | TRBV5-1 | NA | CASSLALVSYNEQFF | TGCGCCAGCAGCTTGGCCTTGGTCTCCTACAATGAGCAGTTCTTC
NA | TRBJ1-2 | TRBV5-1 | NA | CASRIQEKNYGYTF | TGCGCCAGCAGGATACAGGAGAAGAACTATGGCTACACCTTC
once | TRBJ2-5 | TRBV11-2 | NA | CASSGRPGDLQETQYF | TGTGCCAGCAGCGGTCGCCCGGGAGATCTACAAGAGACCCAGTACTTC
once | TRBJ2-1 | TRBV5-1 | NA | CASRSKITEEQFF | TGCGCCAGCAGATCGAAGATCACAGAGGAGCAGTTCTTC
NA | TRBJ2-1 | TRBV6-4 | TRBD1 | CASSVRTGGALNEQFF | TGTGCCAGCAGCGTCCGGACAGGGGGCGCTTTAAATGAGCAGTTCTTC
NA | TRBJ2-7 | TRBV7-8 | TRBD1 | CASSLARQGTYEQYF | TGTGCCAGCAGCTTAGCACGACAGGGCACCTACGAGCAGTACTTC
once | TRBJ1-4 | TRBV6-1 | NA | CASRSWRNEKLFF | TGTGCCAGCAGGAGTTGGAGGAATGAAAAACTGTTTTTT
NA | TRBJ2-3 | TRBV3-1/TRBV3-2 | NA | CASSQSGPDTQYF | TGTGCCAGCAGCCAAAGTGGTCCAGATACGCAGTATTTT
NA | TRBJ1-1 | TRBV28 | TRBD1 | CASSLSTGGTEAFF | TGTGCCAGCAGTTTATCAACAGGGGGCACTGAAGCTTTCTTT
NA | TRBJ2-1 | TRBV30 | NA | CAWSVLGGAPYNEQFF | TGTGCCTGGAGTGTACTTGGGGGAGCCCCCTACAATGAGCAGTTCTTC
NA | TRBJ2-1 | TRBV28 | TRBD1 | CASSKDRGQYNEQFF | TGTGCCAGCAGCAAAGACAGGGGGCAATACAATGAGCAGTTCTTC
NA | TRBJ2-1 | TRBV11-3 | TRBD2 | CASSLGTSVVSEQFF | TGTGCCAGCAGCTTAGGGACTAGCGTGGTATCTGAGCAGTTCTTC
NA | TRBJ2-1 | TRBV7-8 | TRBD2 | CASSLRSVGGVFNEQFF | TGTGCCAGCAGCTTAAGATCCGTGGGGGGGGTCTTCAATGAGCAGTTCTTC
NA | TRBJ2-2 | TRBV28 | NA | CASRQGLTGELFF | TGTGCCAGCAGACAGGGACTAACCGGGGAGCTGTTTTTT
NA | TRBJ2-5 | TRBV6-5 | TRBD2 | CASSSELAGVETQYF | TGTGCCAGCAGTTCCGAACTAGCGGGAGTGGAGACCCAGTACTTC
once | TRBJ2-1 | TRBV9 | NA | CASSSEAGALFF | TGTGCCAGCAGCTCCGAGGCGGGGGCTTTGTTCTTC
NA | TRBJ2-3 | TRBV3-1/TRBV3-2 | NA | CASSQETQRSDTQYF | TGTGCCAGCAGCCAGGAGACCCAGCGATCGGATACGCAGTATTTT